This TCR beta chain appears in the sequencing data of a study of vaccination and CD4 T cells after COVID-19. Overall study context: In the convalescent group, nasal swab PCR was SARS-CoV-2 positive; about 10 cases were mild and one severe.

As to treatment: approximately 11-day PBMC culture with coronavirus spike peptide pools or control peptides (ViraFEST assay). Having spent approximately 9 days in culture, CD4+ T cells were then isolated by negative selection. The study sequenced cultured CD4+ T cell DNA using the Oncomine TCR Beta short-read assay. Using its own MiXCR run on the PCR reads, TCRdb lists one record per CDR3 protein. Here the sample spans some 15,000 distinct CDR3 sequences, approximately 52% being singletons. With respect to this clonotype: Its antigen is undetermined.

The CDR3 has 13 residues. Germline loops: CDR1 GTSNPN, CDR2 SVGIG (reference sequence). Trimming removed 5 bases from V and 5 bases from J; junction bases left unmatched: 6. The TCR was taken from a human donor who had recovered from COVID-19. J is TRBJ1-1 and V is TRBV30, with 9 bases that match TRBD1. Sequenced sample: CD4+ T cells from blood, cultured in vitro. The CDR3 reads CAWGWDRVTEAFF. As DNA, the CDR3 is TGTGCCTGGGGTTGGGACAGGGTTACTGAAGCTTTCTTT.